Listed below are T cell receptor beta chains from one sample, sequenced in a study of T cell repertoires in cytomegalovirus infection. TCRdb independently ran MiXCR on the reads; one entry per CDR3 protein. The table lists 310,000 or so distinct CDR3 sequences, about 9.2% of them singletons. The sample was PBMCs. Receptor source: a human donor in good health (CMV status not recorded). Some clones in this sample may be carry-over from other donors' samples. Each CDR3 is given with its conserved first and last residue. The order of the fields is V gene, clone size, D gene, J gene, CDR3 protein, CDR3 DNA. A D gene is named only where the DNA matches it firmly. Clone size appears in some rows only: once, few, many, or a class for an expanded clone.

TRBV19	.	.	TRBJ2-7	CASSLLPAGTYEQYF	TGTGCCAGTAGTCTCCTCCCAGCCGGAACCTACGAGCAGTACTTC
TRBV20-1	.	.	TRBJ2-3	CSAQVRPGGARADTQYF	TGCAGTGCCCAGGTCCGCCCGGGCGGGGCCCGGGCAGATACGCAGTATTTT
TRBV5-5	many	.	TRBJ2-2	CASGRAGSNTGELFF	TGTGCCAGCGGCCGAGCGGGCTCGAACACCGGGGAGCTGTTTTTT
TRBV20-1	many	TRBD2	TRBJ2-2	CSARDLTGGPGELFF	TGCAGTGCTAGAGATCTAACGGGGGGGCCCGGGGAGCTGTTTTTT
TRBV7-2	many	.	TRBJ1-4	CASSQGGNQDEKLFF	TGTGCCAGCAGCCAGGGTGGGAATCAGGATGAAAAACTGTTTTTT
TRBV6-5	.	TRBD1	TRBJ1-1	CASSFDRGGNTEAFF	TGTGCCAGCAGTTTCGACAGGGGGGGGAACACTGAAGCTTTCTTT
TRBV14	.	.	TRBJ1-4	CASSQGGSNERLFF	TGTGCCAGCAGCCAAGGAGGGTCTAATGAAAGACTGTTTTTT
TRBV7-6	.	.	TRBJ1-1	CASSLVGGLEAFF	TGTGCCAGCAGCTTAGTTGGGGGTCTTGAAGCTTTCTTT
TRBV6-2/TRBV6-3	many	.	TRBJ2-2	CASSYISGTGELFF	TGTGCCAGCAGTTATATATCGGGCACCGGGGAGCTGTTTTTT
TRBV20-1	.	TRBD2	TRBJ2-2	CSAGTSSTGELFF	TGCAGTGCCGGGACTAGTTCCACCGGGGAGCTGTTTTTT
TRBV7-9	.	TRBD1	TRBJ2-3	CASSLRDRNDTDTQYF	TGTGCCAGCAGCCTCCGGGACAGGAACGACACAGATACGCAGTATTTT
TRBV27	many	.	TRBJ2-7	CASSPVRQRAYEQYF	TGTGCCAGCAGTCCCGTCCGACAGAGAGCCTACGAGCAGTACTTC
TRBV6-1	many	.	TRBJ2-3	CASRRRGPDTQYF	TGTGCCAGCAGACGAAGGGGCCCAGATACGCAGTATTTT
TRBV4-2	few	TRBD2	TRBJ2-1	CASSHEQAGGSSYNEQFF	TGTGCCAGCAGCCACGAACAAGCGGGGGGGAGCTCCTACAATGAGCAGTTCTTC
TRBV10-3	many	.	TRBJ2-1	CAISEVGPHNEQFF	TGTGCCATCAGCGAGGTGGGGCCCCACAATGAGCAGTTCTTC
TRBV20-1	few	TRBD1	TRBJ2-5	CSGLQGARGTQYF	TGCAGTGGTTTACAGGGGGCCCGGGGGACCCAGTACTTC
TRBV29-1	.	TRBD1	TRBJ1-2	CSVAGGADGYTF	TGCAGCGTGGCAGGGGGCGCGGATGGCTACACCTTC
TRBV6-4	many	TRBD1	TRBJ2-7	CASSLILDRDSYEQYF	TGTGCCAGCAGCTTAATATTGGACAGGGATTCCTACGAGCAGTACTTC
TRBV5-8	many	.	TRBJ2-3	CASSLGQAIVDTQYF	TGTGCCAGCAGCTTGGGGCAGGCGATCGTAGATACGCAGTATTTT
TRBV7-9	many	TRBD1	TRBJ2-3	CASSRGQATDTQYF	TGTGCCAGCAGCAGGGGACAGGCGACAGATACGCAGTATTTT